Given below is one T cell receptor (beta chain) in context. The method was immunoSEQ multiplex PCR; TCRdb's version includes in-frame clones alone and lacks a portion of them. The top ten clones hold more than 5.5% of a sample with 150,000 to 180,000 clones, approximately 87% of them seen once. This entry is derived from a study of T cell responses to AZD1222 COVID-19 vaccine. V lost 5 bases, J lost 2 bases, and 11 bases lay in between. Germline V gene lookup returns CDR1 SGHDT and CDR2 YYEEEE. CDR3 length equals 14 residues. The TCR was taken from an adult in good health. This chain uses TRBV5-6 with TRBJ2-1; D might be TRBD2 (5 bases). This material consisted of peripheral blood, taken on day 0 of MenACWY control vaccination. The chain's CDR3 is CASSGRWTYNEQFF. The CDR3 DNA follows: TGTGCCAGCAGTGGGAGATGGACCTACAATGAGCAGTTCTTC.